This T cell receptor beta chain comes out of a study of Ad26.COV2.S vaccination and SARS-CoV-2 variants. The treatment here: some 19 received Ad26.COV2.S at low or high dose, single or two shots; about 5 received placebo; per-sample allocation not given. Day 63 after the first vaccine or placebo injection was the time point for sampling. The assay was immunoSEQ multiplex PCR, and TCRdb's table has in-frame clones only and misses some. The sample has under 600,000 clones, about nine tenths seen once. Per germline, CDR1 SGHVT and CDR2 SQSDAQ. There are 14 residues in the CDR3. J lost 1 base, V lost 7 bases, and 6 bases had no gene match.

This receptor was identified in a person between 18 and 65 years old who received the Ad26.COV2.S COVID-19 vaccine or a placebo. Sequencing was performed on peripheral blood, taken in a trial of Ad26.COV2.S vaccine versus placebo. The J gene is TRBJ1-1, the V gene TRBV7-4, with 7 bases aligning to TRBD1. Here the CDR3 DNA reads TGTGCCAGCATGCCAGGGACAGAGAACACTGAAGCTTTCTTT. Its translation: CASMPGTENTEAFF.